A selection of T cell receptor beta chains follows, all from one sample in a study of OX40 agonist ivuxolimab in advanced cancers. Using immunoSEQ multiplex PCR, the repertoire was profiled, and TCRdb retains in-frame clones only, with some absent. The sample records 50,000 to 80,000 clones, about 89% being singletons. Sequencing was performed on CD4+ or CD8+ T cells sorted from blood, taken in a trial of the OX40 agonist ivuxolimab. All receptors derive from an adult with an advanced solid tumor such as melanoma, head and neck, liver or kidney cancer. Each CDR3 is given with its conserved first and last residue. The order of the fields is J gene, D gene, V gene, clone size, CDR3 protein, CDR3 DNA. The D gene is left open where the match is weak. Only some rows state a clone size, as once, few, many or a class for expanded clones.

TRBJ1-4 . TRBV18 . CASSPAATNEKLFF TGTGCCAGCTCGCCTGCGGCAACTAATGAAAAACTGTTTTTT
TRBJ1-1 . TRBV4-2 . CASSQERVNTEAFF TGTGCCAGCAGCCAAGAACGCGTGAACACTGAAGCTTTCTTT
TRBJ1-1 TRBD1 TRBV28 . CASSLGGTGGTEAFF TGTGCCAGCAGTTTAGGAGGGACAGGAGGGACTGAAGCTTTCTTT
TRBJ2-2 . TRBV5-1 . CASTVATNTGELFF TGCGCCAGCACGGTGGCAACCAACACCGGGGAGCTGTTTTTT
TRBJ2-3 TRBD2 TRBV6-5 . CASGFSGTDTDTQYF TGTGCCAGCGGTTTTAGCGGGACGGACACAGATACGCAGTATTTT
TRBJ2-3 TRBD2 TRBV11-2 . CASSFRGGGGTDTQYF TGTGCCAGCAGCTTTAGAGGCGGGGGTGGCACAGATACGCAGTATTTT
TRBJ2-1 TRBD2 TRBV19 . CASSRGLAGENEQFF TGTGCCAGTAGTAGGGGACTAGCGGGAGAGAATGAGCAGTTCTTC
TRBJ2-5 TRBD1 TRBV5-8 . CASSRRTGGAETQYF TGTGCCAGCAGCCGCCGGACAGGGGGGGCAGAGACCCAGTACTTC
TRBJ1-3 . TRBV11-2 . CASSRGLGNTIYF TGTGCCAGCAGCCGGGGGCTAGGAAACACCATATATTTT
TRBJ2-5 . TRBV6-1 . CASSRKGGETQYF TGTGCCAGCAGCAGAAAGGGGGGAGAGACCCAGTACTTC
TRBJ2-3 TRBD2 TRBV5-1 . CASSLEPAGGYADTQYF TGCGCCAGCAGCTTGGAACCAGCGGGAGGTTACGCAGATACGCAGTATTTT
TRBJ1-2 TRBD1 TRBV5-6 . CASSRIGTDLGYTF TGTGCCAGCAGCAGAATCGGGACAGATCTTGGCTACACCTTC
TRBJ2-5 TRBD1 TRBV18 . CASSPPGQETQYF TGTGCCAGCTCACCACCGGGACAGGAGACCCAGTACTTC
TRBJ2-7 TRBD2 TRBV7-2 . CASSLAAGGGEQYF TGTGCCAGCAGCTTAGCAGCGGGAGGTGGGGAGCAGTACTTC
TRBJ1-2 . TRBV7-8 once CASSHRDGNYGYTF TGTGCCAGCAGCCACCGGGACGGAAACTATGGCTACACCTTC
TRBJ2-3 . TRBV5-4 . CAITDAYTQYF TGTGCCATAACAGACGCCTATACGCAGTATTTT
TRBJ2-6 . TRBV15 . CATGRGLPGANVLTF TGTGCCACCGGTCGTGGGCTCCCCGGGGCCAACGTCCTGACTTTC
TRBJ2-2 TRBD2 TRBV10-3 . CAIKGTRDTGELFF TGTGCCATCAAAGGGACTAGGGACACCGGGGAGCTGTTTTTT
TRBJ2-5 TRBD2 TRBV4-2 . CASKPRLAAQETQYF TGTGCCAGCAAACCGAGACTAGCGGCCCAAGAGACCCAGTACTTC
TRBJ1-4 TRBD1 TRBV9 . CASSPHYGQDEKLFF TGTGCCAGCAGCCCTCATTATGGACAGGATGAAAAACTGTTTTTT
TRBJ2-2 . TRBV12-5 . CASGLVLGVGNTGELFF TGTGCTAGTGGTTTGGTACTCGGGGTTGGGAACACCGGGGAGCTGTTTTTT
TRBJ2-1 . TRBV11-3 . CASGVDSLNEQFF TGTGCCAGCGGTGTGGACAGCCTCAATGAGCAGTTCTTC
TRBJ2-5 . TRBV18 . CASSVVGETQYF TGTGCCAGCTCGGTAGTGGGGGAGACCCAGTACTTC
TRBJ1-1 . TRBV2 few CASIKGEAFF TGTGCCAGCATAAAAGGGGAAGCTTTCTTT
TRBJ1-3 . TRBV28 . CASSFPGAGNTIYF TGTGCCAGCAGTTTCCCAGGGGCTGGAAACACCATATATTTT
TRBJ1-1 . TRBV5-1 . CASSSSGGVDTEAFF TGCGCCAGCAGCTCCTCAGGTGGGGTTGACACTGAAGCTTTCTTT
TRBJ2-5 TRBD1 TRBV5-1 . CASSHDRGDETQYF TGCGCCAGCAGCCACGACAGGGGAGATGAGACCCAGTACTTC
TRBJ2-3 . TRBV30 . CAWRGTGLADTQYF TGTGCCTGGAGAGGGACAGGACTAGCGGATACGCAGTATTTT
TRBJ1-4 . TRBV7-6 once CASSSNTGNEKLFF TGTGCCAGCAGCTCTAACACAGGGAATGAAAAACTGTTTTTT
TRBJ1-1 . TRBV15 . CATSRAGPGHTEAFF TGTGCCACCAGCAGGGCCGGACCTGGCCACACTGAAGCTTTCTTT
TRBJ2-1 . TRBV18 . CASSPVEKNEQFF TGTGCCAGCTCCCCAGTTGAAAAAAATGAGCAGTTCTTC
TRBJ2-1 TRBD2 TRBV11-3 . CASSSFSGTEQFF TGTGCCAGCAGCTCCTTTAGCGGGACTGAGCAGTTCTTC